These 24 T cell receptor beta chains were sequenced from one sample in a study of identifying expanded T cells in peripheral blood. Produced via immunoSEQ multiplex PCR; TCRdb's table is partial and in-frame only. This table has about 63,000 clones, about 80% appearing once. Sequencing was carried out using blood. The source is a person aged 18 to 69 in good health.

The chain is built from TRBV18 and TRBJ2-3; D gene uncertain. V was pared by 2 bases and J by 2 bases, with 8 bases between. There are 14 residues in the CDR3. The germline gives CDR1 KGHSH, CDR2 LQKENI. The CDR3 region is CASSPFANTDTQYF. CDR3 DNA sequence: TGTGCCAGCTCACCATTTGCCAACACAGATACGCAGTATTTT. The full variable domain, its missing parts supplied by reference TRBV18 and TRBJ2-3, is NAGVMQNPRHLVRRRGQEARLRCSPMKGHSHVYWYRQLPEEGLKFMVYLQKENIIDESGMPKERFSAEFPKEGPSILRIQQVVRGDSAAYFCASSPFANTDTQYFGPGTRLTVL.

The chain couples TRBV7-8 to TRBJ2-1; D perhaps matches TRBD1 (6 bases). This CDR3 has 16 residues. The germline CDR1 and CDR2 sequences are SGHVS and FQNEAQ. Trimming took 5 bases from V and 3 from J, leaving 17 bases between them. CDR3 region: CASSPRGRGGYNEQFF. The CDR3 DNA follows: TGTGCCAGCAGCCCCCGGGGCAGGGGTGGCTACAATGAGCAGTTCTTC.

J is TRBJ2-7 and V is TRBV30; D may be TRBD1 (6 bases). The CDR3 has 14 amino acids. V was clipped by 0 bases and J by 2 bases, with 11 bases between them. Looked up from germline, CDR1 is GTSNPN and CDR2 is SVGIG (reference sequence). The CDR3 sequence is CAWSVGQLTYEQYF. The CDR3 DNA follows: TGTGCCTGGAGTGTCGGACAGCTTACCTACGAGCAGTACTTC. Full variable domain (rest looked up from reference TRBV30 and TRBJ2-7): SQTIHQWPATLVQPVGSPLSLECTVEGTSNPNLYWYRQAAGRGLQLLFYSVGIGQISSEVPQNLSASRPQDRQFILSSKKLLLSDSGFYLCAWSVGQLTYEQYFGPGTRLTVT.

The chain has TRBV7-9 and TRBJ2-1, with D perhaps TRBD1 or TRBD2 (5 bases each). The V gene lost 5 bases and the J gene lost 0 bases, with 11 bases spanning the gap. The CDR3 is 15 amino acids. Germline V gene sequence: CDR1 SEHNR, CDR2 FQNEAQ (reference sequence). The CDR3 nucleotides are TGTGCCAGCAGCCCGGGACGCAGCTCCTACAATGAGCAGTTCTTC. Translated: CASSPGRSSYNEQFF.

Here the CDR3 reads CASSHGDRGKNTEAFF. In DNA, the CDR3 is TGTGCCAGCAGCCACGGGGACAGGGGGAAAAACACTGAAGCTTTCTTT. The chain couples TRBV4-2 to TRBJ1-1; 11 nucleotides align to TRBD1. The CDR3 runs to 16 residues. The ends lost 3 bases at V and 2 bases at J; junction bases unmatched: 5. Per germline, CDR1 LGHNA and CDR2 YNFKEQ.

The chain recombines TRBV7-2 with TRBJ1-3; 7 positions agree with TRBD1. The CDR3 spans 18 residues. In germline, CDR1 is SGHTA, CDR2 FQGNSA. The V and J ends lost 3 bases and 0 bases, in that order; junction bases with no gene match: 11. The CDR3 DNA sequence: TGTGCCAGCAGCTTTAGAGGGGGCCGGGACGCCTCTGGAAACACCATATATTTT. This encodes CASSFRGGRDASGNTIYF. Together with reference TRBV7-2 and TRBJ1-3, the CDR3 gives the full variable domain: GAGVSQSPSNKVTEKGKDVELRCDPISGHTALYWYRQSLGQGLEFLIYFQGNSAPDKSGLPSDRFSAERTGGSVSTLTIQRTQQEDSAVYLCASSFRGGRDASGNTIYFGEGSWLTVV.

The chain joins TRBV27 to TRBJ2-7, with D unclear. The CDR3 totals 15 residues. Trimming removed 3 bases at V and 6 bases at J, with 18 bases between. Germline assignment: CDR1 MNHEY and CDR2 SMNVEV (reference sequence). DNA of the CDR3: TGTGCCAGCAGTTTGGTGATAGGGTCTACTACCGAGCAGTACTTC. Protein product: CASSLVIGSTTEQYF.

The rearrangement joins TRBV15 to TRBJ2-7; D not resolved. The CDR3 spans 13 residues. The ends were cut back, 0 bases at V and 3 bases at J, with 6 bases in the middle. CDR1 LNHNV and CDR2 YYDKDF come from the germline V gene (reference sequence). The CDR3 protein is CATSREESYEQYF. The CDR3 DNA reads TGTGCCACCAGCAGAGAGGAGAGCTACGAGCAGTACTTC.

The rearrangement links TRBV10-2 to TRBJ1-5; the D gene is possibly TRBD1 (5 bases). The CDR3 contains 13 residues. The V gene's germline CDR1 is WSHSY and CDR2 SAAADI. V lost 3 bases and J 5 bases, leaving 8 bases between the germline ends. In DNA form, the CDR3 reads TGCGCCAGCAGTGAACAGGCTTATCAGCCCCAGCATTTT. It is translated as CASSEQAYQPQHF.

This chain uses TRBV6-4 with TRBJ1-5; no reliable D call. V was cut by 6 bases and J by 7 bases, with 19 bases left in between. The CDR3 is 15 residues long. Germline V lookup: CDR1 MRHNA, CDR2 SNTAGT. CDR3 DNA: TGTGCCAGCAGGGGCATGTTGTGGAGGCGACAGCCCCAGCATTTT. Protein sequence: CASRGMLWRRQPQHF.

CDR3 bases: TGTGCCAGCAGCTCCCTACTGAACACTGAAGCTTTCTTT. Translating it yields CASSSLLNTEAFF. This chain joins TRBV9 and TRBJ1-1; D is uncertain. The CDR3 spans 13 residues. CDR1 and CDR2 (germline): SGDLS, YYNGEE. V lost 4 bases to trimming and J lost 0 bases, with 7 bases between them.

CDR3 sequence reads: CASSYYRDRAEAFF. The CDR3 DNA sequence: TGTGCCAGCAGTTACTATCGGGATCGAGCTGAAGCTTTCTTT. The chain links TRBV6-6 to TRBJ1-1; D remains unclear. The V gene lost 1 base and the J gene lost 6 bases, with 12 bases spanning the gap. This CDR3 region has 14 residues. Germline loops: CDR1 MNHNY, CDR2 SVGAGI (reference sequence).

The chain recombines TRBV18 with TRBJ1-1; TRBD1 is a possible D gene (5 bases). The V and J ends lost 6 bases and 1 base respectively, with 12 bases between them. The CDR3 loop spans 14 amino acids. From germline, CDR1 is KGHSH and CDR2 LQKENI. CDR3 sequence reads: CASSLQVKNTEAFF. In DNA form, the CDR3 reads TGTGCCAGCTCCCTACAGGTCAAGAACACTGAAGCTTTCTTT.

The rearrangement uses TRBV27 and TRBJ2-7; 11 nucleotides agree with TRBD2. The CDR3 is 15 residues long. The germline CDR1 and CDR2 sequences are MNHEY and SMNVEV (reference sequence). J lost 6 bases, V lost 5 bases, and 9 bases had no gene match. In DNA form, the CDR3 reads TGTGCCAGCAGTACAGTGACTAGCGGGACGCGCGAGCAGTACTTC. Translation gives CASSTVTSGTREQYF.

This clone turned up a few times. This chain connects TRBV4-2 to TRBJ1-1; 11 nucleotides line up with TRBD1. Germline lookup yields CDR1 LGHNA and CDR2 YNFKEQ. CDR3 length: 16 residues. Trimming at V came to 1 base and at J to 5 bases, leaving 6 bases not matched to a gene. Written as DNA, the CDR3 is TGTGCCAGCAGCCAAGGAAATCGGGACAGGGGGACTGAAGCTTTCTTT. Translating gives CASSQGNRDRGTEAFF.

V and J are TRBV30 and TRBJ1-5; 8 bases match TRBD1. CDR1 and CDR2 from the germline V gene are GTSNPN and SVGIG (reference sequence). J lost 2 bases, V lost 3 bases, and 12 bases had no gene match. The CDR3 consists of 17 residues. The CDR3 DNA sequence: TGTGCCTGGAGCCCCAGGCAGGGGGCGCGGCGCAATCAGCCCCAGCATTTT. Translation gives CAWSPRQGARRNQPQHF. Together with reference TRBV30 and TRBJ1-5, the CDR3 gives the full variable domain: SQTIHQWPATLVQPVGSPLSLECTVEGTSNPNLYWYRQAAGRGLQLLFYSVGIGQISSEVPQNLSASRPQDRQFILSSKKLLLSDSGFYLCAWSPRQGARRNQPQHFGDGTRLSIL.

The CDR3: CASSRLTGGSGNTIYF. DNA of the CDR3: TGTGCCAGCAGCCGACTGACGGGGGGGTCTGGAAACACCATATATTTT. This rearrangement joins TRBV4-2 to TRBJ1-3; D is perhaps TRBD1 (5 bases). The CDR3 sequence is 16 residues long. The germline gives CDR1 LGHNA, CDR2 YNFKEQ. V lost 4 bases and J 1 base, leaving 14 bases between the germline ends.

The chain recombines TRBV6-1 with TRBJ2-7; D uncertain. The CDR3 length is 14 residues. Trimming removed 5 bases at V and 2 bases at J, with 13 bases between. The germline CDR1 and CDR2 sequences are MNHNS and SASEGT. The CDR3 DNA reads TGTGCCAGCAGTTCCGGCAGGACGACCTACGAGCAGTACTTC. It encodes CASSSGRTTYEQYF.

The chain uses TRBV2 and TRBJ1-1; TRBD1 matches at 10 bases. Germline V gives CDR1 SNHLY, CDR2 FYNNEI. The CDR3 is made up of 14 amino acids. V was pared by 6 bases and J by 1 base, with 2 bases of the junction left unmatched. The CDR3 nucleotides are TGTGCCAGCAGGGGGGACAGGGGGAACACTGAAGCTTTCTTT. Protein sequence: CASRGDRGNTEAFF.

This chain uses TRBV19 with TRBJ1-5; tentatively, D is TRBD1 (6 bases). CDR3 size: 16 residues. Trimming left V 7 bases short and J 3 bases short, with 19 bases between. Germline lookup yields CDR1 LNHDA and CDR2 SQIVND (reference sequence). The CDR3 DNA is TGTGCCAGTACCTCCGACCTAGGGGGATTCAATCAGCCCCAGCATTTT. The encoded protein is CASTSDLGGFNQPQHF.

V is TRBV5-1 and J is TRBJ1-1, with D perhaps matching TRBD1 (5 bases). The CDR3 consists of 14 residues. Between the trimmed V and J ends, which lost 4 bases and 3 bases, there was a span of 13 bases. In germline, CDR1 is SGHRS, CDR2 YFSETQ. CDR3 DNA: TGCGCCAGCAGCCTCAGGGCAGATGACACTGAAGCTTTCTTT. It translates to CASSLRADDTEAFF. Combining the CDR3 with reference TRBV5-1 and TRBJ1-1 gives the whole variable domain KAGVTQTPRYLIKTRGQQVTLSCSPISGHRSVSWYQQTPGQGLQFLFEYFSETQRNKGNFPGRFSGRQFSNSRSEMNVSTLELGDSALYLCASSLRADDTEAFFGQGTRLTVV.

This rearrangement joins TRBV7-8 to TRBJ1-3; TRBD1 is a possible D gene (5 bases). CDR3 length: 15 residues. Germline V gene lookup returns CDR1 SGHVS and CDR2 FQNEAQ. The V and J ends lost 1 base and 2 bases respectively, with 9 bases between them. DNA of the CDR3: TGTGCCAGCAGCTTAGAGTCCAGGGCTGGAAACACCATATATTTT. Encoded protein: CASSLESRAGNTIYF.

The rearrangement uses TRBV18 and TRBJ1-1; TRBD1 aligns across 9 bases. Trimming removed 4 bases from V and 2 bases from J; junction bases left unmatched: 5. The CDR3 consists of 15 residues. Per the germline V gene, CDR1 is KGHSH and CDR2 is LQKENI. The CDR3 is CASSRQGQGNTEAFF. The DNA of the CDR3 is TGTGCCAGCTCACGACAGGGACAGGGAAACACTGAAGCTTTCTTT.

The chain uses TRBV10-3 and TRBJ1-1; tentatively, D is TRBD1 (6 bases). V was cut by 3 bases and J by 5 bases, with 16 bases left in between. This CDR3 contains 15 residues. Germline loops: CDR1 ENHRY, CDR2 SYGVKD. CDR3 region: CAISDPGGRGTEAFF. The CDR3 DNA reads as TGTGCCATCAGTGATCCGGGGGGGCGCGGGACTGAAGCTTTCTTT.